This TCR beta chain is from a study of T cell responses to AZD1222 COVID-19 vaccine. This table comes from immunoSEQ multiplex PCR, and its TCRdb copy is limited to in-frame clones, with some not included. Counted here are some 120,000 clones, around 89% occurring once; the ten biggest clones make up 4% to 5.5%. V was trimmed by 0 bases and J by 1 base, leaving 16 bases between them. CDR1 is LGHNA, CDR2 YNFKEQ, per germline. The CDR3 is 18 amino acids. The study's findings and limits: Only after the peak T cell response were repertoires sampled. Mapped onto spike, vaccine-associated CD4 TCRs spanned it and were dominant at 160-218 and 743-854.

Of note for this clone: Its matching antigen is unknown.

V and J are TRBV4-2 and TRBJ1-5; the D is unclear. The starting material was peripheral blood, obtained on day 0 of AZD1222 vaccination. This sequence was found in an adult in good health. CDR3 residues: CASSQDLVAAGSNQPQHF. CDR3 sequence (DNA): TGTGCCAGCAGCCAAGATTTAGTTGCGGCGGGAAGCAATCAGCCCCAGCATTTT.